These T cell receptor beta chains were read from a single sample in a study of T cells in Graves' hyperthyroidism and ophthalmopathy. TCRdb itself ran the multiplex PCR reads through MiXCR, one entry per CDR3 protein. The sample contains more than 550,000 distinct CDR3 sequences, around a sixth of which appear only once. The sample was blood. These receptors were collected from a woman in her forties or fifties with Graves' hyperthyroidism that later progressed to Graves' ophthalmopathy. The conserved cysteine and the conserved F or W are not part of the CDR3 here. Each record gives: J gene, V gene, CDR3 protein.

TRBJ1-1 | TRBV2 | ASDTSGTEAF
TRBJ2-3 | TRBV18 | ASSPNYAADTQY
TRBJ2-1 | TRBV18 | ASSPTRGRSTNEQF
TRBJ1-6 | TRBV4-1 | ASSQDGRVTYNSPLH
TRBJ2-1 | TRBV27 | ASSLDFNEQF
TRBJ1-4 | TRBV2 | ASRLGRLEKLF
TRBJ1-1 | TRBV2 | AIQGGKGNTEAF
TRBJ2-3 | TRBV20-1 | SASPSADTQY
TRBJ1-5 | TRBV29-1 | SVRDRDGGQPQH
TRBJ1-3 | TRBV12-3/TRBV12-4 | ASSFPRAPGNTIY
TRBJ1-4 | TRBV7-9 | ASSLVNLDEKLF
TRBJ2-7 | TRBV27 | ASSSALTYTYEQY
TRBJ2-7 | TRBV3-1 | VSSRRLAGGSSYEQY
TRBJ2-3 | TRBV10-3 | AISEVTASSTDTQY
TRBJ1-5 | TRBV7-6 | ASSSAGTDQPQH
TRBJ1-2 | TRBV20-1 | SAKIPNYGYT
TRBJ2-5 | TRBV6-1 | ASSSQGQPRLETQY